The 16 T cell receptor beta chains presented below share a single source sample, sequenced in a study of blood T cell repertoires in COVID-19. Measured with immunoSEQ multiplex PCR; TCRdb has only the in-frame clones, and not every one. Of roughly 200,000 clones listed, 82% are singletons. What was sequenced was peripheral blood. These receptors originate from a woman aged 60-75 years with COVID-19, enrolled during active disease.

V is TRBV19 and J is TRBJ2-7, with D hard to call. The germline V gene encodes CDR1 LNHDA and CDR2 SQIVND (reference sequence). The length of the CDR3 is 13 residues. V was trimmed by 3 bases and J by 4 bases, leaving 10 bases between them. CDR3 coding DNA: TGTGCCAGTAGTATGGGCACACCATACGAGCAGTACTTC. Translation gives CASSMGTPYEQYF.

This clone was recorded once. The rearrangement joins TRBV10-3 to TRBJ1-5; 9 bases agree with TRBD1. This CDR3 is built from 15 residues. V lost 6 bases and J lost 0; bases outside the gene matches: 3. The germline gives CDR1 ENHRY, CDR2 SYGVKD. The CDR3 spells CAIREGQGSNQPQHF. The CDR3 DNA reads TGTGCCATCAGGGAGGGACAGGGTAGCAATCAGCCCCAGCATTTT.

The V gene is TRBV29-1, the J gene TRBJ1-4; TRBD1 is a possible D gene (6 bases). The CDR3 extends over 13 amino acids. Trimming pared 7 bases from V and 0 bases from J, leaving 9 bases between. Germline assignment: CDR1 SQVTM and CDR2 ANQGSEA. The CDR3 reads CSGRQATNEKLFF. The DNA for the CDR3 is TGCAGCGGGCGACAGGCAACTAATGAAAAACTGTTTTTT.

This sequence joins TRBV5-4 and TRBJ1-1, with D possibly matching TRBD1 (5 bases). The CDR3 runs to 13 residues. The germline gives CDR1 SGHNT, CDR2 YYREEE (reference sequence). V gave up 7 bases and J gave up 2 bases, with 12 bases separating them. CDR3 sequence: CASPGMLNTEAFF. The CDR3 DNA reads as TGTGCCAGCCCAGGGATGCTAAACACTGAAGCTTTCTTT.

The rearrangement joins TRBV14 to TRBJ2-1; the match to TRBD2 covers 9 bases. CDR3 length equals 15 residues. Germline CDR1 and CDR2: SGHDN and FVKESK. Germline trimming cut 6 bases from V and 8 bases from J; bases unmatched to any gene: 11. The CDR3 here is CASRGRLAAGDEQFF. DNA of the CDR3: TGTGCCAGCAGAGGTCGACTAGCGGCCGGTGATGAGCAGTTCTTC.

V and J are TRBV5-5 and TRBJ2-7, with D tentatively TRBD1 (6 bases). CDR1 is SGHKS and CDR2 is YYEKEE in the germline V gene (reference sequence). Between the trimmed V and J ends, which lost 0 bases and 9 bases, there was a span of 22 bases. The CDR3 is 16 residues long. In nucleotides, the CDR3 is TGTGCCAGCAGCTTGGAGGCACAGGGTACATCGTCGACGCAGTACTTC. Translating it yields CASSLEAQGTSSTQYF. Together with reference TRBV5-5 and TRBJ2-7, the CDR3 gives the full variable domain: DAGVTQSPTHLIKTRGQQVTLRCSPISGHKSVSWYQQVLGQGPQFIFQYYEKEERGRGNFPDRFSARQFPNYSSELNVNALLLGDSALYLCASSLEAQGTSSTQYFGPGTRLTVT.

The J gene is TRBJ1-4, the V gene TRBV29-1; TRBD1 agrees at 7 bases. The CDR3 is 11 residues long. V lost 4 bases to trimming and J lost 16 bases; unmatched junction nucleotides: 9. The germline gives CDR1 SQVTM, CDR2 ANQGSEA. The CDR3 is CSVVRGQWTFF. In nucleotides, the CDR3 is TGCAGCGTTGTGAGGGGGCAGTGGACGTTTTTT.

The rearrangement uses TRBV4-1 and TRBJ1-4; TRBD1 matches 11 bases. Per germline, CDR1 MGHRA and CDR2 YSYEKL. The CDR3 has 16 amino acids. V shed 0 bases, J shed 5 bases, and the junction held 2 bases outside the gene matches. The CDR3 reads CASSQEDRGRNEKLFF. The CDR3 bases are TGCGCCAGCAGCCAAGAGGACAGGGGGCGAAATGAAAAACTGTTTTTT.

This clone was recorded once. This rearrangement joins TRBV5-1 to TRBJ1-2; a weak D match, TRBD1 (6 bases). V was clipped by 0 bases and J by 8 bases, with 14 bases between them. The CDR3 totals 14 residues. The V gene's germline CDR1 is SGHRS and CDR2 YFSETQ. The CDR3 spells CASSLATGLEGYTF. For the CDR3, the DNA is TGCGCCAGCAGCTTGGCTACAGGGCTGGAAGGCTACACCTTC.

V usage is TRBV28 and J usage is TRBJ1-2; D may be TRBD1 (6 bases). CDR3 length equals 13 residues. Trimming removed 3 bases at V and 4 bases at J, with 9 bases between. Germline lookup yields CDR1 MDHEN and CDR2 SYDVKM. The CDR3 sequence is CASSLGRGYGYTF. The CDR3 DNA reads as TGTGCCAGCAGTTTGGGCAGGGGCTATGGCTACACCTTC.

The chain joins TRBV7-9 to TRBJ1-4, with a tentative D call TRBD1 (5 bases). The CDR3 runs to 14 residues. The V end was cut by 0 bases, the J end by 8 bases, with 10 bases between. The germline V gene encodes CDR1 SEHNR and CDR2 FQNEAQ (reference sequence). In DNA, the CDR3 is TGTGCCAGCAGCTTAGCAGGGGCTGGCGAAAAACTGTTTTTT. It translates to CASSLAGAGEKLFF.

This chain joins TRBV7-9 and TRBJ2-1; TRBD2 aligns across 10 bases. With V trimmed by 4 bases and J by 3 bases, 6 bases remained unmatched. This CDR3 is built from 16 residues. Per germline, CDR1 SEHNR and CDR2 FQNEAQ (reference sequence). CDR3 in amino acids: CASSSLAGDNYNEQFF. The CDR3 DNA follows: TGTGCCAGCAGCTCCCTAGCGGGAGATAACTACAATGAGCAGTTCTTC.

This chain uses TRBV7-8 with TRBJ1-4; D is ambiguous. Germline CDR1 SGHVS, CDR2 FQNEAQ. The CDR3 totals 13 residues. Trimming pared 5 bases from V and 8 bases from J, leaving 12 bases between. The CDR3 reads CASSPSGVEKLFF. The CDR3 DNA follows: TGTGCCAGCAGCCCCTCGGGTGTCGAAAAACTGTTTTTT.

The genes are TRBV6-5 and TRBJ2-7, with 11 bases lining up with TRBD1. Germline CDR1 and CDR2: MNHEY and SVGAGI. V was clipped by 9 bases and J by 6 bases; unmatched bases: 13. CDR3 size: 15 residues. CDR3 region: CASFPRDRGFVEQYF. The CDR3 nucleotides are TGTGCCAGTTTTCCCCGGGACAGGGGGTTTGTCGAGCAGTACTTC.

The CDR3 protein is CASSLTRVGDTQYF. CDR3 nucleotides: TGTGCCAGCAGCCTCACCCGGGTGGGAGATACGCAGTATTTT. The J gene is TRBJ2-3, the V gene TRBV28, with D unresolved. The V gene's germline CDR1 is MDHEN and CDR2 SYDVKM. The CDR3 has 14 residues. V lost 6 bases to trimming and J lost 5 bases, with 15 bases between them.

The rearrangement joins TRBV9 to TRBJ1-2; 7 nucleotides align to TRBD1. The CDR3 consists of 15 residues. Per the germline V gene, CDR1 is SGDLS and CDR2 is YYNGEE. V shed 0 bases, J shed 5 bases, and the junction held 7 bases outside the gene matches. CDR3 region: CASSVDGRGPYGYTF. CDR3 bases: TGTGCCAGCAGCGTAGACGGGAGGGGGCCTTATGGCTACACCTTC.